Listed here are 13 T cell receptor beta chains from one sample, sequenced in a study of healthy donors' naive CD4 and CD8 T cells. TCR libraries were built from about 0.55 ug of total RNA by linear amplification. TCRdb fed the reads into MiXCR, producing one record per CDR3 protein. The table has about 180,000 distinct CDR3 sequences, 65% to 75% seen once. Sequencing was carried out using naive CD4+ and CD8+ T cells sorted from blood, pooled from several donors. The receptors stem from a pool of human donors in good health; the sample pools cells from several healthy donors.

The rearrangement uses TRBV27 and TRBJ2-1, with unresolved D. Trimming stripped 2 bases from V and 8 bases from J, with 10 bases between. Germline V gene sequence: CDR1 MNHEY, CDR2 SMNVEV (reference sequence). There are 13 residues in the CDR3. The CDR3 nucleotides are TGTGCCAGCAGTTTAACTGACCCGTATGAGCAGTTCTTC. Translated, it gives CASSLTDPYEQFF.

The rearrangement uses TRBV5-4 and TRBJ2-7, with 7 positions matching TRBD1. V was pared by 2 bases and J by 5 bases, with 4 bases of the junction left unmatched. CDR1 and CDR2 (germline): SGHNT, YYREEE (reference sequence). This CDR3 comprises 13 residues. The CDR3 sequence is CASSFQGVHEQYF. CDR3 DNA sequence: TGTGCCAGCAGCTTTCAGGGGGTCCACGAGCAGTACTTC.

The chain's CDR3 is CASSYSEGYGYTF. The CDR3 DNA reads TGTGCCAGCAGTTACTCTGAGGGCTATGGCTACACCTTC. V gene TRBV6-5 combines with J gene TRBJ1-2; D ambiguous. The germline V gene encodes CDR1 MNHEY and CDR2 SVGAGI. CDR3 length equals 13 residues. The V and J ends lost 0 bases and 4 bases respectively, with 6 bases between them.

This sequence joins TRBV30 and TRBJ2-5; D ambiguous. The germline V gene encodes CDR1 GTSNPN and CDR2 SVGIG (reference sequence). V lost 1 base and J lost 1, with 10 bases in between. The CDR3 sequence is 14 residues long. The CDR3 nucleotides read TGTGCCTGGAGTGGAAAGGCGACCCAAGAGACCCAGTACTTC. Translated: CAWSGKATQETQYF.

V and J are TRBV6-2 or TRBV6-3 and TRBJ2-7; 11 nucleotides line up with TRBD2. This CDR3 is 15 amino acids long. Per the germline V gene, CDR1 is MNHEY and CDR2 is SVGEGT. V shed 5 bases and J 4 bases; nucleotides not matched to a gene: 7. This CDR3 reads CASSTTSGRDYEQYF. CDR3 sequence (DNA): TGTGCCAGCAGTACCACTAGCGGGAGAGATTACGAGCAGTACTTC.

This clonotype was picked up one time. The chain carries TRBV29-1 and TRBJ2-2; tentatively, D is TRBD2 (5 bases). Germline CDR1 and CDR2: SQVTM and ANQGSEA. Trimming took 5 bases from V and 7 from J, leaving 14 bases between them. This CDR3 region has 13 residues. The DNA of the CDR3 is TGCAGCGTTCCGGGGTTAGGGAGCGGGGAGCTGTTTTTT. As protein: CSVPGLGSGELFF.

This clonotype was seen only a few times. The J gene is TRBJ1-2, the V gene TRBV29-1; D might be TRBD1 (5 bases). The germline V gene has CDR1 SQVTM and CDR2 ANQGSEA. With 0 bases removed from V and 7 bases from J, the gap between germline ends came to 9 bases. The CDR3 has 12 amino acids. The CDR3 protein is CSVEDYGAGYTF. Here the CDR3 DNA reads TGCAGCGTTGAAGATTATGGGGCTGGCTACACCTTC. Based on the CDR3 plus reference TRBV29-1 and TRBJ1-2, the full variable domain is SAVISQKPSRDICQRGTSLTIQCQVDSQVTMMFWYRQQPGQSLTLIATANQGSEATYESGFVIDKFPISRPNLTFSTLTVSNMSPEDSSIYLCSVEDYGAGYTFGSGTRLTVV.

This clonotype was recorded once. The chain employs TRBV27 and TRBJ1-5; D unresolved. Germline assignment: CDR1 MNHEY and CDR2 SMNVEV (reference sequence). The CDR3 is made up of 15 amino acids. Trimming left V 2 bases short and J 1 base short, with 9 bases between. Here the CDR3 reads CASSLKSQSNQPQHF. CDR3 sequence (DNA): TGTGCCAGCAGTTTAAAATCTCAAAGCAATCAGCCCCAGCATTTT.

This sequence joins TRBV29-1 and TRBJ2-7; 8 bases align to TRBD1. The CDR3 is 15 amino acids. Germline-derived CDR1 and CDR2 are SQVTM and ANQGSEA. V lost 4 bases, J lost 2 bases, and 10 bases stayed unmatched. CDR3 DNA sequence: TGCAGCGTTGGACGTGGCGGGACAGGCACCTACGAGCAGTACTTC. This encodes CSVGRGGTGTYEQYF.

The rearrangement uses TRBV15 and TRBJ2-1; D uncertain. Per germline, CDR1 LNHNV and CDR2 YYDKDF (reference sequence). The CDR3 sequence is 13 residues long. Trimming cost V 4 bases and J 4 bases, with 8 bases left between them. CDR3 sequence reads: CATSTRRYNEQFF. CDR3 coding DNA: TGTGCCACCAGCACACGACGGTACAATGAGCAGTTCTTC. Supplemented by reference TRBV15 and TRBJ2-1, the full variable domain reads DAMVIQNPRYQVTQFGKPVTLSCSQTLNHNVMYWYQQKSSQAPKLLFHYYDKDFNNEADTPDNFQSRRPNTSFCFLDIRSPGLGDTAMYLCATSTRRYNEQFFGPGTRLTVL.

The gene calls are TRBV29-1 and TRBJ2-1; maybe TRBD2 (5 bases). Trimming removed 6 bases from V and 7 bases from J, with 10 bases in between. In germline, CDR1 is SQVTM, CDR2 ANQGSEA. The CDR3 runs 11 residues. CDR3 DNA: TGCAGCGTCCCAAGAGGGAATGAGCAGTTCTTC. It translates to CSVPRGNEQFF.

DNA for the CDR3: TGTGCCACCGGACACCTAAACACCGGGGAGCTGTTTTTT. This translates into CATGHLNTGELFF. The genes are TRBV19 and TRBJ2-2, with a possible D match to TRBD1 (5 bases). CDR1 is LNHDA and CDR2 is SQIVND in the germline V gene (reference sequence). There are 13 residues in the CDR3. The V and J ends lost 10 bases and 2 bases respectively, with 11 bases between them.

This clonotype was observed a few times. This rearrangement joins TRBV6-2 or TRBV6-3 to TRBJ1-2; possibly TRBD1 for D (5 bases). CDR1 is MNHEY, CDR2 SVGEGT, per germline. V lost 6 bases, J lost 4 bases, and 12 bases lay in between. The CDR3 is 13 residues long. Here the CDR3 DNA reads TGTGCCAGCAGCACGACAGAAGGCTATGGCTACACCTTC. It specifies CASSTTEGYGYTF.